A selection of T cell receptor beta chains follows, all from one sample in a study of identical twins. In TCRdb, the 5' RACE reads were re-called with MiXCR into one record per CDR3 protein. This table holds 200,000 to 300,000 distinct CDR3 sequences, around 6.6% found once. These data also featured in a second study, about yellow fever vaccine responses in identical twins.

The specimen was memory (CD45RO+) T cells sorted from blood. These receptors originate from a young woman in good health. Each CDR3 is given with its conserved first and last residue. The order of the fields is J gene, D gene, V gene, clone size, CDR3 protein, CDR3 DNA. The D gene is left open where the match is weak. The size of a clone is reported for some rows only, either as once, few or many, or as a class for expanded clones.

TRBJ1-6	.	TRBV6-1	few	CASSDQNSPLHF	TGTGCCAGCAGTGATCAGAATTCACCCCTCCACTTT
TRBJ2-1	.	TRBV7-9	many	CASSPSDTSYNEQFF	TGTGCCAGCAGCCCGAGTGACACCTCCTACAATGAGCAGTTCTTC
TRBJ1-1	.	TRBV27	.	CASSYLGLNTEAFF	TGTGCCAGCAGTTATCTGGGTTTGAACACTGAAGCTTTCTTT
TRBJ2-1	.	TRBV4-2	many	CASSQTQDHEQFF	TGTGCCAGCAGCCAAACCCAGGACCATGAGCAGTTCTTC
TRBJ2-1	TRBD2	TRBV12-3/TRBV12-4	few	CASSLGSGGATYNEQFF	TGTGCCAGCAGTTTGGGGAGCGGGGGGGCAACCTACAATGAGCAGTTCTTC
TRBJ2-5	.	TRBV28	.	CASSLIQAMETQYF	TGTGCCAGCAGTTTAATCCAGGCGATGGAGACCCAGTACTTC
TRBJ1-6	.	TRBV7-2	few	CASSTETGMSSPLHF	TGTGCCAGCAGCACAGAAACAGGGATGAGTTCACCCCTCCACTTT
TRBJ2-5	.	TRBV10-3	.	CATQRGETQYF	TGTGCCACCCAACGAGGGGAGACCCAGTACTTC
TRBJ1-5	.	TRBV11-2	.	CASSLDWGSKQPQHF	TGTGCCAGCAGCTTAGATTGGGGCTCCAAGCAGCCCCAGCATTTT
TRBJ1-5	.	TRBV6-1	.	CASSLDSGANQPQHF	TGTGCCAGCAGCCTGGACAGTGGGGCCAATCAGCCCCAGCATTTT
TRBJ2-7	TRBD1	TRBV2	few	CASSHGQGMRYEQYF	TGTGCCAGCAGCCACGGACAGGGGATGAGGTACGAGCAGTACTTC
TRBJ2-1	.	TRBV5-1	many	CASSLSSWDEQFF	TGCGCCAGCAGCTTATCGAGCTGGGATGAGCAGTTCTTC
TRBJ2-3	TRBD2	TRBV24-1	many	CATSDPSGRIADTQYF	TGTGCCACCAGTGATCCGAGCGGGAGGATCGCAGATACGCAGTATTTT
TRBJ2-5	.	TRBV20-1	.	CSARDGGDLETQYF	TGCAGTGCTAGAGATGGAGGGGATCTGGAGACCCAGTACTTC
TRBJ2-1	.	TRBV19	.	CASSISGGEQFF	TGTGCCAGTAGTATTTCAGGAGGTGAGCAGTTCTTC
TRBJ2-3	TRBD2	TRBV4-2	.	CAMGPGGGTLGTDTQYF	TGTGCCATGGGCCCCGGGGGGGGCACCCTGGGAACAGATACGCAGTATTTT
TRBJ1-6	.	TRBV6-5	many	CASSYSNDPSSYNSPLHF	TGTGCCAGCAGTTACTCGAACGACCCGAGCTCCTATAATTCACCCCTCCACTTT
TRBJ2-6	.	TRBV6-2/TRBV6-3	few	CASSPWTGSSGANVLTF	TGTGCCAGCAGTCCTTGGACGGGGAGCTCTGGGGCCAACGTCCTGACTTTC
TRBJ2-7	TRBD2	TRBV27	few	CASRKKREAVYEQYF	TGTGCCAGCAGGAAAAAGCGGGAGGCAGTCTACGAGCAGTACTTC
TRBJ2-1	.	TRBV12-3/TRBV12-4	many	CASSGGLYNEQFF	TGTGCCAGCAGTGGGGGTCTGTACAATGAGCAGTTCTTC
TRBJ1-4	.	TRBV5-1	.	CASSLMTEEKLFF	TGCGCCAGCAGCTTGATGACGGAGGAAAAACTGTTTTTT
TRBJ1-1	.	TRBV5-6	.	CASSHRDRNTEAFF	TGTGCCAGCAGCCACCGGGACCGGAACACTGAAGCTTTCTTT
TRBJ2-5	TRBD1	TRBV6-1	.	CASNRGQETQYF	TGTGCCAGCAACAGGGGGCAAGAGACCCAGTACTTC
TRBJ2-7	TRBD2	TRBV3-1	.	CASSQDSASHFLAASYEQYF	TGTGCCAGCAGCCAAGATTCTGCGTCCCATTTTCTAGCGGCCTCCTACGAGCAGTACTTC
TRBJ2-1	.	TRBV10-3	many	CAISEPAGVYNEQFF	TGTGCCATCAGTGAGCCAGCGGGCGTATACAATGAGCAGTTCTTC
TRBJ2-3	TRBD2	TRBV20-1	few	CSATPVPGLAGGADTQYF	TGCAGTGCAACCCCCGTTCCGGGACTAGCGGGGGGCGCGGATACGCAGTATTTT
TRBJ1-4	TRBD1	TRBV6-1	.	CASRQGTVQEKLFF	TGTGCCAGCAGGCAAGGGACAGTGCAAGAAAAACTGTTTTTT
TRBJ2-1	.	TRBV10-1	few	CASSDRGPREQFF	TGCGCCAGCAGCGACCGGGGGCCTCGTGAGCAGTTCTTC
TRBJ1-5	TRBD1	TRBV18	.	CASSPGQASQPQHF	TGTGCCAGCTCACCCGGACAGGCGAGTCAGCCCCAGCATTTT
TRBJ1-5	.	TRBV6-1	.	CASTSPNQPQHF	TGTGCCAGCACAAGTCCTAATCAGCCCCAGCATTTT
TRBJ1-1	.	TRBV20-1	.	CSAGKNTEAFF	TGCAGTGCCGGGAAGAACACTGAAGCTTTCTTT
TRBJ2-5	.	TRBV5-1	many	CASSLLQETQYF	TGTGCCAGCAGCTTGCTCCAAGAGACCCAGTACTTC
TRBJ1-2	.	TRBV27	.	CASRGQVNYGYTF	TGTGCCAGCAGGGGACAAGTTAACTATGGCTACACCTTC
TRBJ2-2	TRBD2	TRBV7-8	many	CASEAGVANTGELFF	TGTGCCAGCGAAGCGGGGGTAGCGAACACCGGGGAGCTGTTTTTT
TRBJ2-2	TRBD2	TRBV24-1	many	CATSVGGVRGGELFF	TGTGCCACCAGTGTGGGAGGGGTTCGTGGCGGGGAGCTGTTTTTT
TRBJ2-3	.	TRBV20-1	few	CSARVQGGGPDTQYF	TGCAGTGCTAGAGTACAGGGGGGGGGCCCAGATACGCAGTATTTT
TRBJ2-5	.	TRBV20-1	.	CSARDLSETRLETQYF	TGCAGTGCTAGAGATTTGTCGGAGACTAGACTGGAGACCCAGTACTTC
TRBJ2-6	.	TRBV2	.	CASSETGLHGSGANVLTF	TGTGCCAGCAGTGAGACGGGGCTGCACGGCTCTGGGGCCAACGTCCTGACTTTC
TRBJ1-4	TRBD1	TRBV4-1	many	CASSRGQGGVEKLFF	TGCGCCAGCAGCCGAGGACAGGGAGGAGTCGAAAAACTGTTTTTT
TRBJ2-5	.	TRBV19	few	CASRDPQETQYF	TGTGCCAGTAGGGACCCCCAAGAGACCCAGTACTTC
TRBJ2-3	.	TRBV6-1	many	CASSPLGSTDTQYF	TGTGCCAGCAGCCCTCTGGGTAGCACAGATACGCAGTATTTT
TRBJ1-5	.	TRBV29-1	many	CSVDAGDGNQPQHF	TGCAGCGTTGATGCAGGGGACGGCAATCAGCCCCAGCATTTT
TRBJ1-5	.	TRBV7-7	many	CASSLARGQPQHF	TGTGCCAGCAGCTTAGCCAGGGGCCAGCCCCAGCATTTT
TRBJ2-1	.	TRBV18	many	CASSPIPGRSSYNEQFF	TGTGCCAGCTCACCGATTCCGGGACGTAGCTCCTACAATGAGCAGTTCTTC
TRBJ1-5	TRBD1	TRBV12-3/TRBV12-4	many	CASRPGQGRQPQHF	TGTGCCAGCAGACCTGGACAGGGGAGACAGCCCCAGCATTTT
TRBJ1-2	.	TRBV3-1	.	CASSLWGGGYTF	TGTGCCAGCAGCCTATGGGGCGGGGGCTACACCTTC
TRBJ2-4	.	TRBV5-5	few	CASSLQLAKNTQYF	TGTGCCAGCAGCCTACAGCTAGCCAAAAACACTCAGTACTTC
TRBJ2-1	TRBD1	TRBV12-3/TRBV12-4	many	CASRLGQGGNEQFF	TGTGCCAGCAGACTCGGACAGGGGGGCAATGAGCAGTTCTTC
TRBJ2-7	TRBD2	TRBV20-1	.	CSAKGLAGGGEQYF	TGCAGTGCCAAGGGACTAGCGGGAGGGGGCGAGCAGTACTTC
TRBJ1-1	.	TRBV9	few	CASSPGPVNTEAFF	TGTGCCAGCAGCCCGGGACCGGTAAACACTGAAGCTTTCTTT
TRBJ1-4	.	TRBV7-2	many	CASSIDPRGLTNEKLFF	TGTGCCAGCAGCATCGACCCTAGGGGCCTAACTAATGAAAAACTGTTTTTT
TRBJ1-2	TRBD1	TRBV5-4	.	CASSPRDRGLGYTF	TGTGCCAGCAGCCCGCGAGACAGGGGGCTCGGCTACACCTTC
TRBJ2-7	TRBD2	TRBV20-1	few	CCARDPHRTSGIYEQYF	TGCTGTGCTAGAGACCCCCATAGAACTAGCGGGATATACGAGCAGTACTTC